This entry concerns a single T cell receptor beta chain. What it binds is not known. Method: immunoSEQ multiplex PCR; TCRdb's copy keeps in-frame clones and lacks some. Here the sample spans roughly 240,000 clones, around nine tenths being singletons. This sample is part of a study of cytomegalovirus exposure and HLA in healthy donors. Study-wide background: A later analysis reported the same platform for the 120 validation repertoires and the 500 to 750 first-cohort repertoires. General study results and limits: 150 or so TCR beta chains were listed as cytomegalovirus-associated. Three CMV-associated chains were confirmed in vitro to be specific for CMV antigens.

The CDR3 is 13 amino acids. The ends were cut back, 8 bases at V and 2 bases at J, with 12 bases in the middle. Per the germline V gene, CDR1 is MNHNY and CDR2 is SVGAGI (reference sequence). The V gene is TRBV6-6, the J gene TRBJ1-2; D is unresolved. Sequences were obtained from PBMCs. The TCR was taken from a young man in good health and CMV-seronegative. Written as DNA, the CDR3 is TGTGCCAGCGCCAGGCAGGCGAACTATGGCTACACCTTC. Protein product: CASARQANYGYTF.